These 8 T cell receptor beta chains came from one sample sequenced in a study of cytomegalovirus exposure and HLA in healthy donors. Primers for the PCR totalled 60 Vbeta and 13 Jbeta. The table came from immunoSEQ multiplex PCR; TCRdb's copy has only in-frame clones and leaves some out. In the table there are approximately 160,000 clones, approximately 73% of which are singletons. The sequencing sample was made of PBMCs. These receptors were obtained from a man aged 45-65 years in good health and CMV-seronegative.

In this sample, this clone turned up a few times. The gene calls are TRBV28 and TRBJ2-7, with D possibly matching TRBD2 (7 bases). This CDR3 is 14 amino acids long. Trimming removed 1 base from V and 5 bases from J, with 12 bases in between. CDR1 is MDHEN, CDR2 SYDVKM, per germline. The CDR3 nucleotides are TGTGCCAGCAGTTTATTGGGGGGGCAAAACGAGCAGTACTTC. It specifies CASSLLGGQNEQYF. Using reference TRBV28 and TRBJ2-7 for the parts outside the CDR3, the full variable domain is DVKVTQSSRYLVKRTGEKVFLECVQDMDHENMFWYRQDPGLGLRLIYFSYDVKMKEKGDIPEGYSVSREKKERFSLILESASTNQTSMYLCASSLLGGQNEQYFGPGTRLTVT.

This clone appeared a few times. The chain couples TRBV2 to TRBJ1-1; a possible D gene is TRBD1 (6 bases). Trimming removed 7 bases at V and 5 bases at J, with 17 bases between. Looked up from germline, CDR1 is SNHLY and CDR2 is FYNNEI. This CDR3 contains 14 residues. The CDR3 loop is CASTEGGGRTEAFF. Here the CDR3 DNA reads TGTGCCAGCACCGAGGGGGGAGGGAGGACTGAAGCTTTCTTT.

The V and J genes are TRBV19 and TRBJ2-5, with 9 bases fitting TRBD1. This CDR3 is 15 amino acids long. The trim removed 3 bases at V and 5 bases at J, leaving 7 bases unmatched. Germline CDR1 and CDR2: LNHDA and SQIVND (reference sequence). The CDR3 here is CASSIAQGARETQYF. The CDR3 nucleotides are TGTGCCAGTAGTATCGCACAGGGGGCCAGGGAGACCCAGTACTTC.

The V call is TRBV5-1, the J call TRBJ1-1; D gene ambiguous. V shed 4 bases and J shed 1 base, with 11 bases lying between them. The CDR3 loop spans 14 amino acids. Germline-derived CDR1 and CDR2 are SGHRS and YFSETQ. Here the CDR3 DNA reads TGCGCCAGCAGCAGAGTCGGTCAGAACACTGAAGCTTTCTTT. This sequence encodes CASSRVGQNTEAFF.

CDR3 in amino acids: CASSYLAGQGMYEQYF. The DNA of the CDR3 is TGTGCCAGCAGTTACTTGGCGGGACAGGGGATGTACGAGCAGTACTTC. The chain combines TRBV6-6 with TRBJ2-5; 10 bases agree with TRBD1. With the DNA end fitting TRBJ2-7 better, the J assignment may be wrong. The germline CDR1 and CDR2 sequences are MNHNY and SVGAGI (reference sequence). The CDR3 contains 16 residues.

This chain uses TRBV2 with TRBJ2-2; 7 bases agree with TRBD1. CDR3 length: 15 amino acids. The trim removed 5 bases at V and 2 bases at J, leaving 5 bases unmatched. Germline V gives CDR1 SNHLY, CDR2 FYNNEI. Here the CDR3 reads CASSPGQTNTGELFF. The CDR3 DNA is TGTGCCAGCAGTCCGGGACAGACAAACACCGGGGAGCTGTTTTTT.

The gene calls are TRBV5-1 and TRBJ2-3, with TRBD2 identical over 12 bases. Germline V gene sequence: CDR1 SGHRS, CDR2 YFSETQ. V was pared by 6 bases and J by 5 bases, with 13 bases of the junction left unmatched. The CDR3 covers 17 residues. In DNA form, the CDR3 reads TGCGCCAGCACCCCGGGAGCTAGCGGGGGGGCCGGAGATACGCAGTATTTT. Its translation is CASTPGASGGAGDTQYF.

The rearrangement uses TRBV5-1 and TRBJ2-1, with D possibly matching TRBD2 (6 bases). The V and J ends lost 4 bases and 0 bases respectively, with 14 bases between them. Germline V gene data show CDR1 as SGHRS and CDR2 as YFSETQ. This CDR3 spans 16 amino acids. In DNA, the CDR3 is TGCGCCAGCAGCCCCGGGGGTAGCGGCTCCTACAATGAGCAGTTCTTC. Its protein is CASSPGGSGSYNEQFF.